This T cell receptor (beta chain) was obtained from a study of cytomegalovirus exposure and HLA in healthy donors. This CDR3 region has 14 residues. The ends were cut back, 0 bases at V and 4 bases at J, with 7 bases in the middle. Germline V gene lookup returns CDR1 SEHNR and CDR2 FQNEAQ (reference sequence). With 60 Vbeta and 13 Jbeta primers, the PCR was carried out. Data came from immunoSEQ multiplex PCR; TCRdb stores just in-frame clones and leaves some out. This table holds about 200,000 clones, roughly four fifths found once. The genes are TRBV7-9 and TRBJ2-1; unclear D gene. The receptor's source is a woman in her thirties or forties in good health and CMV-seronegative. The sample taken for sequencing was PBMCs. The CDR3 region has the DNA TGTGCCAGCAGCTTAGCGGGCCGGTACAATGAGCAGTTCTTC. It is translated as CASSLAGRYNEQFF.